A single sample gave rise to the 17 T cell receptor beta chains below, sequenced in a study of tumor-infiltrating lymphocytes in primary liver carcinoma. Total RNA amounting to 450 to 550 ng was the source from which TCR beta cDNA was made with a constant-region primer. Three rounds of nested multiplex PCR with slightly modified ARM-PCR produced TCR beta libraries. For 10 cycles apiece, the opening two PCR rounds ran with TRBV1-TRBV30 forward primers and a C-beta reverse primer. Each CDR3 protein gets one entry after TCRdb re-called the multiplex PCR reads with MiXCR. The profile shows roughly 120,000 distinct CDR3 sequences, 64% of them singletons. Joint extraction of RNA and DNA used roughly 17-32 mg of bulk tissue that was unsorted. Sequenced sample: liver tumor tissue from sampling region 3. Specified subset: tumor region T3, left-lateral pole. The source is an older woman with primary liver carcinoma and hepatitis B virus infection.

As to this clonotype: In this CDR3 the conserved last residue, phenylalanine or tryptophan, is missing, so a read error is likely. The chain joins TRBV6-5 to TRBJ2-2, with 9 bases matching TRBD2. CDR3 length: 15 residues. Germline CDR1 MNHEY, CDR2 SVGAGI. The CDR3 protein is CASSEDAGGGGDLFL. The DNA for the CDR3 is TGTGCCAGCAGTGAGGACGCGGGAGGGGGCGGGGACCTGTTTTTA.

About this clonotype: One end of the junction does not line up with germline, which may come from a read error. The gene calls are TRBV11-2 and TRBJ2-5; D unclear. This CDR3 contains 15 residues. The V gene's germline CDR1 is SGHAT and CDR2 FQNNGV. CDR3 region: CASSLRPVEQETQYF. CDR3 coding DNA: TGTGCCAGCAGCTTAAGGCCAGTAGAACAAGAGACACAGTACTTC.

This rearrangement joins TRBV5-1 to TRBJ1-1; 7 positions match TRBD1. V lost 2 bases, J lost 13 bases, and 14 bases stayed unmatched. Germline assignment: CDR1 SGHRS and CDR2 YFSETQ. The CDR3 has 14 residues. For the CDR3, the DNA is TGCGCCAGCAGCTTAGGGACAGCGAACACAGTAGATTTCTTT. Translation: CASSLGTANTVDFF.

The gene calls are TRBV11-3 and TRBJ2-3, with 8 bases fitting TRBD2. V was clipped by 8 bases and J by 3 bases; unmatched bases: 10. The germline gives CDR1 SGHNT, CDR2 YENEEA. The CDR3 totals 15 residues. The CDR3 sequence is CASPGGGHSTDTQYF. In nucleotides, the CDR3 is TGTGCCAGCCCTGGCGGGGGGCATTCAACAGATACGCAGTATTTT.

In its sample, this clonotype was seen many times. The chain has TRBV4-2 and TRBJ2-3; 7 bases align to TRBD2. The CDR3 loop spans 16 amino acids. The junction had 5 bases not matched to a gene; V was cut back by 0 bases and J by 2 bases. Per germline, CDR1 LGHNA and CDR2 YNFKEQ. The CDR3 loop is CASSQDLADFTDTQYF. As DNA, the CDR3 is TGTGCCAGCAGCCAAGATCTAGCGGATTTCACAGATACGCAGTATTTT.

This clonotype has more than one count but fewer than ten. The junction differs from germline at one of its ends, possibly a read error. The CDR3 nucleotides are TGTGCCAGCAGCCCCGGGGGTGGAGTCATCGGTTACAATGAGCAATTCTTC. Its protein product is CASSPGGGVIGYNEQFF. V gene TRBV11-3 combines with J gene TRBJ2-1; a weak D match, TRBD2 (6 bases). Per germline, CDR1 SGHNT and CDR2 YENEEA. The CDR3 extends over 17 amino acids. The full variable domain, its missing parts supplied by reference TRBV11-3 and TRBJ2-1, is EAGVVQSPRYKIIEKKQPVAFWCNPISGHNTLYWYLQNLGQGPELLIRYENEEAVDDSQLPKDRFSAERLKGVDSTLKIQPAELGDSAVYLCASSPGGGVIGYNEQFFGPGTRLTVL.

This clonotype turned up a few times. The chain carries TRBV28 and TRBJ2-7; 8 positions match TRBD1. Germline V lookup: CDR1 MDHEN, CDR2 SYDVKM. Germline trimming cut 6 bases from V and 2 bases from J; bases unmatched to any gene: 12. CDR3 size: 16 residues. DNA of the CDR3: TGTGCCAGCAGCGCCCCGGACAGGGTGGGGACCTACGAGCAGTACTTC. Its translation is CASSAPDRVGTYEQYF.

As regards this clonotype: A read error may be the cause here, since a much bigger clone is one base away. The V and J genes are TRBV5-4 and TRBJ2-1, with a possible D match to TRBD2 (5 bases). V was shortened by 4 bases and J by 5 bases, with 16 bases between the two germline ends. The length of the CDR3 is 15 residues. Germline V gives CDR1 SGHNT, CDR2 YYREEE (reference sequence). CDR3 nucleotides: TGTGCCAGCAGCCGTCCAGAGGGAAGAGACAATGAGCAGTTCTTC. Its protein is CASSRPEGRDNEQFF.

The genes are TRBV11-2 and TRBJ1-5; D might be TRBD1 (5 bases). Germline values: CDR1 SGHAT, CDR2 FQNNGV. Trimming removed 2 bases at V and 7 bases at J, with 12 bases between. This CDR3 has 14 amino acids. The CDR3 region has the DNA TGTGCCAGCAGCTTATACAGTGGGGCCCAGCCCCAGCATTTT. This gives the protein CASSLYSGAQPQHF.

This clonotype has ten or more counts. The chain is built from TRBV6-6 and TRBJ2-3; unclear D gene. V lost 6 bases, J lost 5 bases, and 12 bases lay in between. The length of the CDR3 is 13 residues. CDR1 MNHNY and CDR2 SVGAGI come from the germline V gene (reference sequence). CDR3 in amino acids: CASSPRAGDTQYF. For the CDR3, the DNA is TGTGCCAGCAGCCCCCGAGCCGGAGATACGCAGTATTTT.

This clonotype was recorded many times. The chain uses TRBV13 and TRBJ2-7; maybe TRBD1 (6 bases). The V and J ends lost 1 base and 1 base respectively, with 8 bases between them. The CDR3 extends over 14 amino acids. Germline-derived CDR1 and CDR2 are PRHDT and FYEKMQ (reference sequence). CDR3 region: CASSLARGSYEQYF. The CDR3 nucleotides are TGTGCCAGCAGCTTAGCCAGGGGATCCTACGAGCAGTACTTC.

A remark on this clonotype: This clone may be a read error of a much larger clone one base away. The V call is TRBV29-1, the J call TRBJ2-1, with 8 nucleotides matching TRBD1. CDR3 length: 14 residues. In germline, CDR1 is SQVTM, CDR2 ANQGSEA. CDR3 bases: TGCGGCGTTGGACAGGGAGCCCCCTACAATGAGCAGTTCTTC. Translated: CGVGQGAPYNEQFF.

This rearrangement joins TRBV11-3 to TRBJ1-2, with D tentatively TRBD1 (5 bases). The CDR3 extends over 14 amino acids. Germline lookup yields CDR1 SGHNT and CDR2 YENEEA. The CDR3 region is CDSSLGASVYGYTF. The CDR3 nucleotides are TGTGACAGTAGCTTAGGGGCCTCGGTCTATGGCTACACCTTC.

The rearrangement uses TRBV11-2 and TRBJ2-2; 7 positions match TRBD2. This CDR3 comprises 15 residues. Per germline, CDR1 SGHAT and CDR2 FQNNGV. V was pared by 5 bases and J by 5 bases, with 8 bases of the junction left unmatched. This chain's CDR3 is CASSTRRGGTGELFF. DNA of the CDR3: TGTGCCAGCAGCACCCGACGGGGAGGGACCGGGGAGCTGTTTTTT.

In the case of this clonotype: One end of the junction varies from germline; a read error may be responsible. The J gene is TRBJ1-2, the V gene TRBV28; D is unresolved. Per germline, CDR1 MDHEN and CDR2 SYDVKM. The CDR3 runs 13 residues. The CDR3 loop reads CTSSPILNYGNTF. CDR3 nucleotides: TGTACCAGCAGTCCGATCCTTAACTATGGCAACACCTTC.

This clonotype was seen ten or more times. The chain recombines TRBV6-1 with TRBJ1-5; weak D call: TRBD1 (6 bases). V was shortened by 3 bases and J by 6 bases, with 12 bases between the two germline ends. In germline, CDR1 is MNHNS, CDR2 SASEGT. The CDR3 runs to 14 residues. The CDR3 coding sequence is TGTGCCAGCAGTGACACGGGGGGCGGTCAGCCCCAGCATTTT. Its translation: CASSDTGGGQPQHF.

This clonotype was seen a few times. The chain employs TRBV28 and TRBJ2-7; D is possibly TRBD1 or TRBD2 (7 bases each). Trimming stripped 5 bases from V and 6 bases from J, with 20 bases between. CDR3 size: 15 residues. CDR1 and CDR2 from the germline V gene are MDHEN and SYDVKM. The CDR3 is CASSRQGGLAAEQYF. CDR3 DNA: TGTGCCAGCAGTCGCCAAGGGGGCCTAGCGGCCGAGCAGTACTTC.